The 2 T cell receptor beta chains reported below all come from one sample, sequenced in a study of shared clonotypes between healthy human individuals. Sequenced by immunoSEQ multiplex PCR; TCRdb stores in-frame clones only, minus some. The sample records a few hundred thousand clones, 70% to 75% being singletons. The specimen sequenced was memory CD4+ T cells sorted from blood. Noted subset: CD45RA-negative fraction. The origin of the receptors is a man aged 25 to 45 in good health.

The rearrangement links TRBV10-3 to TRBJ2-3; TRBD2 matches 13 bases. CDR1 and CDR2 (germline): ENHRY, SYGVKD. The ends lost 6 bases at V and 0 bases at J; junction bases unmatched: 9. The CDR3 is 18 amino acids. The CDR3 here is CAISGSGTSGASTDTQYF. The DNA of the CDR3 is TGTGCCATCAGCGGTTCCGGGACTAGCGGGGCCAGCACAGATACGCAGTATTTT.

The rearrangement uses TRBV6-1 and TRBJ1-1; TRBD1 matches at 7 bases. Germline CDR1 is MNHNS and CDR2 is SASEGT. V gave up 2 bases and J gave up 8 bases; unmatched junction bases: 5. The CDR3 spans 13 residues. The chain's CDR3 is CASSETPGQEAFF. For the CDR3, the DNA is TGTGCCAGCAGTGAAACTCCGGGACAGGAAGCTTTCTTT.